This T cell receptor (beta chain) was documented in a study of PD-1 blockade in classical Hodgkin lymphoma. Turning to the study itself: Intravenous delivery of nivolumab at 3 mg/kg to patients occurred every 2 weeks.

The method was immunoSEQ multiplex PCR; TCRdb's version includes in-frame clones alone and lacks a portion of them. This sample has some 30,000 clones, with less than 80% found just once. This clone was found a few times. Its specificity is unknown. Per germline, CDR1 SGDLS and CDR2 YYNGEE. J lost 3 bases, V lost 4 bases, and 8 bases had no gene match. CDR3 length: 15 amino acids. Exposure to brentuximab vedotin varied, and each patient had relapsed following autologous stem cell transplantation. Study-level findings and limits: Baseline diversity was lower in partial responders and progressors than complete responders.

The receptor was derived from a human donor with classical Hodgkin lymphoma. The sample here was peripheral blood mononuclear cells (PBMCs), taken before the second cycle of nivolumab. The V call is TRBV9, the J call TRBJ2-7, with 9 bases lining up with TRBD1. The chain's CDR3 is CASSPEGQGYYEQYF. The DNA for the CDR3 is TGTGCCAGCAGCCCGGAGGGACAGGGTTACTACGAGCAGTACTTC.